This TCR beta chain was obtained from a study of regulatory T cells in long-lasting Graves disease. Arm-PCR of CDR3 regions and iRepertoire HTBI primers were the basis on which TCR beta libraries were built. Via MiXCR, TCRdb re-called the multiplex PCR reads, giving one row per CDR3 protein. The table records 440,000 or so distinct CDR3 sequences, under 15% of them present only once. Remarks on this clonotype: Mismatch with germline at one junction end may stem from a read error.

Noted time point: newly diagnosed GD, antithyroid drugs for less than 3 months. PBMC RNA served as the TCR library source. Patients all came to the study from an endocrinology department in Xi'an, China. The sample was also reused in another study, on T cells in Graves' hyperthyroidism and ophthalmopathy. That source adds: From stable hyperthyroidism, ophthalmopathy was set apart by a 13 V-J model.

The specimen was peripheral blood mononuclear cells (PBMCs), collected at new diagnosis, from a patient treated with antithyroid drugs. The receptor was isolated from a woman younger than 45 with Graves disease.

Written as DNA, the CDR3 is TGTGCCAGCGGCCAAGATTGGGGTCAGCCCCAGCATTTT. Translated: CASGQDWGQPQHF. This chain connects TRBV4-2 to TRBJ1-5, with no clear D. The germline CDR1 and CDR2 sequences are LGHNA and YNFKEQ. CDR3 size: 13 residues.